This T cell receptor (beta chain) was captured by sequencing in a study of PD-1 blockade in classical Hodgkin lymphoma. The study, taken as a whole, reports: By C4D1, CD4+ diversity increased significantly, especially in complete responders. Newly diagnosed patients reportedly had lower baseline TCR diversity than healthy donors. Complete responders matched newly diagnosed patients in baseline diversity.

Time point meaning: cycle 4 day 1 (C4D1), after five to seven weeks of nivolumab. Each patient's relapse followed autologous stem cell transplantation, and brentuximab vedotin exposure varied. With magnetic negative selection, CD4+ T cells were purified from PBMCs that had been thawed. The CDR3 spans 15 residues. The V end lost 0 bases, the J end lost 6 bases, and 12 bases lay between the germline ends. CDR1 LGHNA and CDR2 YSLEER come from the germline V gene. On this clone: Its antigen remains unidentified.

Method: immunoSEQ multiplex PCR; TCRdb's copy keeps in-frame clones and lacks some. The table includes 20,000 to 25,000 clones, approximately 68% detected once. This chain uses TRBV4-3 with TRBJ2-1; tentatively, D is TRBD1 (6 bases). Sample: CD4+ T cells from blood, taken before the fourth cycle of nivolumab. The clonotype comes from a human donor with classical Hodgkin lymphoma. The CDR3 spells CASSQDQRGSNEQFF. For the CDR3, the DNA is TGCGCCAGCAGCCAAGACCAGAGGGGGAGCAATGAGCAGTTCTTC.